This record concerns one T cell receptor beta chain sequence. Its antigen is unknown. Peripheral blood from each donor was collected in a volume of 8.5 to 10 milliliters. This sample was taken from a study of blood T cells in healthy people across ages. Study results and limitations: Investigators viewed diversity estimates from one million T cells as underestimates, the study reported. TCR beta diversity tracked closely with naive T cell percentage.

Through a sample-barcoded 5' primer and a J-beta primer mix, a second PCR was run for roughly 7 to 11 cycles. From the 5' RACE reads, TCRdb called clonotypes with MiXCR, one entry per CDR3 protein. In the table there are 750,000 to 1,000,000 distinct CDR3 sequences, 25% to 35% of which are singletons. V gave up 2 bases and J gave up 7 bases, with 19 bases separating them. Germline loops: CDR1 SGHDT, CDR2 YYEEEE. This CDR3 contains 16 residues. These data also formed part of another study, on T cells of mothers and their children.

The receptor's source is a woman aged 35 to 49 in good health. Input material: blood. The chain links TRBV5-6 to TRBJ2-1, with TRBD2 as a possible D gene (6 bases). The CDR3 spells CASSFLGGRRGNEQFF. Written as DNA, the CDR3 is TGTGCCAGCAGCTTTCTGGGAGGACGCCGGGGGAATGAGCAGTTCTTC.